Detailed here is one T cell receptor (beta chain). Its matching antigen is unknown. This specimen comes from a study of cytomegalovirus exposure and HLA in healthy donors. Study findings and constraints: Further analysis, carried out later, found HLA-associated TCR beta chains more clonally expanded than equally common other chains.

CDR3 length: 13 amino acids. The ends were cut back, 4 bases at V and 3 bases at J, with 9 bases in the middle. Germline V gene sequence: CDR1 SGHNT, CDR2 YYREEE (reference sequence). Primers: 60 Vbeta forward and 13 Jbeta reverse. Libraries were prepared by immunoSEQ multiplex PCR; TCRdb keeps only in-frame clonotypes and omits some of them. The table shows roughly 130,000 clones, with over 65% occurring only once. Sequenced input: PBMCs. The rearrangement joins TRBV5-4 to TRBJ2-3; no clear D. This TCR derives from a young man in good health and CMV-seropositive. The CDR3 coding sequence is TGTGCCAGCAGCCCCCCTAGGACAGATACGCAGTATTTT. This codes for CASSPPRTDTQYF.